What follows are 25 T cell receptor beta chains derived from one specimen sequenced in a study of cytomegalovirus exposure and HLA in healthy donors (dated by TCRdb to the late 2010s). To prepare the library, the immunoSEQ multiplex PCR assay was applied. TCRdb retrieved this table from immuneACCESS and kept in-frame rearrangements only. Not all clones are present; in checked studies, unresolved V genes account for under half, and no reason is known for the remainder. The sample profile shows approximately 60,000 clones; about 91% of them were found once. The ten biggest clones cover 1% to 1.5% of the sample. The sequenced sample consisted of PBMCs. The receptors derive from a woman between 18 and 29 years old in good health and CMV-seronegative.

CDR3 coding DNA: TGTGCCACTCGCGACTCAACCGTCTTTAATGAGCAGTTCTTC. Residues: CATRDSTVFNEQFF. This rearrangement joins TRBV28 to TRBJ2-1, with unresolved D. CDR3 length: 14 amino acids. V lost 10 bases and J lost 7, with 20 bases in between. Germline V gene data show CDR1 as MDHEN and CDR2 as SYDVKM.

V usage is TRBV6-4 and J usage is TRBJ2-1, with TRBD1 matching over 9 bases. This CDR3 has 16 amino acids. V gave up 3 bases and J gave up 6 bases; unmatched junction bases: 9. Germline V gene sequence: CDR1 MRHNA, CDR2 SNTAGT. The CDR3 region has the DNA TGTGCCAGCAGTGATTCACAGGGGGCAGGTGGCAATGAGCAGTTCTTC. Encoded protein: CASSDSQGAGGNEQFF.

V gene TRBV7-3 combines with J gene TRBJ2-2; D is undetermined. Looked up from germline, CDR1 is SGHTA and CDR2 is FQGTGA. This CDR3 has 12 residues. Trimming took off 3 bases at V and 6 bases at J, with 5 bases between the two ends. CDR3 region: CASSFFAGELFF. The CDR3 coding sequence is TGTGCCAGCAGCTTCTTTGCCGGGGAGCTGTTTTTT.

This chain links TRBV29-1 with TRBJ2-1, with D perhaps TRBD1 (6 bases). The CDR3 runs to 12 residues. Trimming cost V 3 bases and J 4 bases, with 7 bases left between them. Germline CDR1 reads SQVTM; CDR2 reads ANQGSEA. For the CDR3, the DNA is TGCAGCGTTGAGACAGGTTACAATGAGCAGTTCTTC. It translates to CSVETGYNEQFF.

The rearrangement joins TRBV2 to TRBJ1-4; D possibly corresponds to TRBD1 (5 bases). Germline CDR1 reads SNHLY; CDR2 reads FYNNEI. CDR3 length: 16 residues. Trimming removed 4 bases at V and 0 bases at J, with 12 bases between. The CDR3 coding sequence is TGTGCCAGCAGTGCGAGGACAATCGCAACTAATGAAAAACTGTTTTTT. Translation: CASSARTIATNEKLFF.

The count of this clone is one. The CDR3 nucleotides read TGCGCCAGCAGCTTCGCAGGCGAAAACATTCAGTACTTC. Encoded protein: CASSFAGENIQYF. V usage is TRBV5-1 and J usage is TRBJ2-4; the D is unclear. Germline V CDR1 and CDR2: SGHRS, YFSETQ. CDR3 length: 13 residues. With 2 bases removed from V and 5 bases from J, the gap between germline ends came to 8 bases.

As DNA, the CDR3 is TGTGCCAGCAGCTTCTCGGTAGCGGGGGGATCCTACGAGCAGTACTTC. Protein sequence: CASSFSVAGGSYEQYF. The rearrangement joins TRBV11-2 to TRBJ2-7; 10 bases agree with TRBD2. The CDR3 is 16 residues long. Trimming cost V 3 bases and J 1 base; bases outside gene matches: 6. Per the germline V gene, CDR1 is SGHAT and CDR2 is FQNNGV.

The V call is TRBV5-1, the J call TRBJ2-5, with D perhaps TRBD2 (6 bases). Looked up from germline, CDR1 is SGHRS and CDR2 is YFSETQ. V was clipped by 4 bases and J by 5 bases, with 18 bases between them. The CDR3 has 15 amino acids. The CDR3 here is CASSNRQGGGETQYF. The CDR3 DNA reads as TGCGCCAGCAGCAACCGCCAGGGAGGCGGCGAGACCCAGTACTTC.

V and J are TRBV18 and TRBJ1-2; 10 nucleotides match TRBD1. V lost 6 bases and J lost 5; bases outside the gene matches: 3. Germline V gives CDR1 KGHSH, CDR2 LQKENI. The CDR3 consists of 13 residues. The CDR3 here is CASSTDRGYGYTF. For the CDR3, the DNA is TGTGCCAGCTCCACGGACAGGGGGTATGGCTACACCTTC.

The chain is built from TRBV29-1 and TRBJ1-1; 11 nucleotides line up with TRBD1. Germline V gene lookup returns CDR1 SQVTM and CDR2 ANQGSEA. The CDR3 length is 14 residues. The V gene end was trimmed by 6 bases and the J gene end by 4 bases; junction bases not matched to a gene: 7. CDR3 region: CSVRRTGGSTEAFF. The DNA for the CDR3 is TGCAGCGTACGCCGGACAGGGGGCTCCACTGAAGCTTTCTTT.

This chain joins TRBV9 and TRBJ2-2; D unclear. The V gene's germline CDR1 is SGDLS and CDR2 YYNGEE. V dropped 4 bases and J dropped 7 bases, with 11 bases sitting between them. The CDR3 covers 13 residues. The CDR3 sequence: CASSPTMYGELFF. The CDR3, as DNA: TGTGCCAGCAGCCCAACTATGTACGGGGAGCTGTTTTTT.

The V call is TRBV18, the J call TRBJ2-3; TRBD2 matches 7 bases. Unmatched junction bases numbered 0, after V lost 3 bases and J lost 0 bases. In germline, CDR1 is KGHSH, CDR2 LQKENI. CDR3 length equals 14 residues. The CDR3 loop reads CASSPGLSTDTQYF. The CDR3 DNA reads TGTGCCAGCTCACCGGGACTAAGCACAGATACGCAGTATTTT. The full variable domain, rest sourced from reference TRBV18 and TRBJ2-3, is NAGVMQNPRHLVRRRGQEARLRCSPMKGHSHVYWYRQLPEEGLKFMVYLQKENIIDESGMPKERFSAEFPKEGPSILRIQQVVRGDSAAYFCASSPGLSTDTQYFGPGTRLTVL.

The rearrangement uses TRBV28 and TRBJ2-5; a possible D gene is TRBD2 (5 bases). From germline, CDR1 is MDHEN and CDR2 SYDVKM. CDR3 length equals 14 residues. Trimming left V 7 bases short and J 5 bases short, with 17 bases between. This CDR3 is CASTSSGVAETQYF. The CDR3 DNA is TGTGCCAGCACCTCCTCCGGGGTAGCGGAGACCCAGTACTTC.

The chain combines TRBV10-1 with TRBJ1-2; no clear D gene. V lost 4 bases and J 0 bases, leaving 6 bases between the germline ends. CDR3 length equals 13 residues. Germline values: CDR1 WNHNN, CDR2 SYGVQD (reference sequence). CDR3 residues: CASSVYANYGYTF. CDR3 in DNA: TGCGCCAGCAGTGTCTACGCTAACTATGGCTACACCTTC.

The CDR3 loop reads CASSFGGEDIQYF. CDR3 DNA sequence: TGTGCCAGCAGCTTTGGGGGGGAAGACATTCAGTACTTC. J is TRBJ2-4 and V is TRBV5-5; 7 bases line up with TRBD2. The germline V gene encodes CDR1 SGHKS and CDR2 YYEKEE (reference sequence). CDR3 length: 13 amino acids. V shed 2 bases, J shed 8 bases, and the junction held 4 bases outside the gene matches.

The CDR3 coding sequence is TGTGCCAGCAGTAGAGAGTCTCACACCATATATTTT. Residues: CASSRESHTIYF. The chain joins TRBV6-6 to TRBJ1-3, with no clear D. The V and J ends lost 5 bases and 8 bases respectively, with 10 bases between them. The germline V gene encodes CDR1 MNHNY and CDR2 SVGAGI (reference sequence). This CDR3 is 12 amino acids long.

The rearrangement joins TRBV9 to TRBJ2-1; TRBD2 might be the D (5 bases). V was trimmed by 3 bases and J by 3 bases, leaving 16 bases between them. The CDR3 consists of 16 residues. The germline gives CDR1 SGDLS, CDR2 YYNGEE. The CDR3, as DNA: TGTGCCAGCAGCGCGTACGCCGGGAACCTCTACAATGAGCAGTTCTTC. Translating gives CASSAYAGNLYNEQFF.

The chain employs TRBV6-1 and TRBJ2-3, with D unclear. Germline V gives CDR1 MNHNS, CDR2 SASEGT. V lost 2 bases and J 3 bases, leaving 6 bases between the germline ends. The CDR3 is made up of 13 amino acids. For the CDR3, the DNA is TGTGCCAGCAGTGAATCCGAGACAGATACGCAGTATTTT. It encodes CASSESETDTQYF.

This rearrangement joins TRBV7-2 to TRBJ1-1; 10 bases align to TRBD1. CDR1 is SGHTA and CDR2 is FQGNSA in the germline V gene. Trimming removed 4 bases from V and 6 bases from J; junction bases left unmatched: 8. CDR3 length equals 15 residues. The CDR3 DNA reads as TGTGCCAGCAGCTCCCCGGGACAGGGGTTCGCTGAAGCTTTCTTT. It codes for CASSSPGQGFAEAFF.

The V gene is TRBV11-3, the J gene TRBJ2-7; D not certain. V was trimmed by 3 bases and J by 0 bases, leaving 9 bases between them. CDR3 length: 14 residues. Germline V gene sequence: CDR1 SGHNT, CDR2 YENEEA. The CDR3 bases are TGTGCCAGCAGCTTTGAAGAGAGCTCCTACGAGCAGTACTTC. It encodes CASSFEESSYEQYF. Complete variable domain (other parts from reference TRBV11-3 and TRBJ2-7): EAGVVQSPRYKIIEKKQPVAFWCNPISGHNTLYWYLQNLGQGPELLIRYENEEAVDDSQLPKDRFSAERLKGVDSTLKIQPAELGDSAVYLCASSFEESSYEQYFGPGTRLTVT.

CDR3 nucleotides: TGTGCCAGCAGCTTCGCAGGCAGAGCAAACACCGGGGAGCTGTTTTTT. Residues: CASSFAGRANTGELFF. The genes are TRBV13 and TRBJ2-2; D uncertain. Trimming left V 3 bases short and J 2 bases short, with 13 bases between. CDR1 is PRHDT, CDR2 FYEKMQ, per germline (reference sequence). This CDR3 contains 16 residues.

This clone appeared a single time. The chain uses TRBV4-3 and TRBJ1-4; 8 bases are shared with TRBD1. V shed 3 bases, J shed 1 base, and the junction held 4 bases outside the gene matches. This CDR3 has 16 residues. Germline CDR1 is LGHNA and CDR2 is YSLEER. The DNA of the CDR3 is TGCGCCAGCAGCCAGGACGGACAGGGAACTAATGAAAAACTGTTTTTT. As protein: CASSQDGQGTNEKLFF.

V gene TRBV7-2 combines with J gene TRBJ1-2, with TRBD1 as a possible D gene (6 bases). Germline V CDR1 and CDR2: SGHTA, FQGNSA. The V end lost 6 bases, the J end lost 3 bases, and 17 bases lay between the germline ends. The CDR3 length is 15 residues. Here the CDR3 DNA reads TGTGCCAGCAGAGAGGGGGGGGTCCAGCACTATGGCTACACCTTC. This sequence encodes CASREGGVQHYGYTF.

This chain joins TRBV7-2 and TRBJ2-7; 12 bases fit TRBD2. The CDR3 loop spans 15 amino acids. With 5 bases clipped from V and 6 bases from J, the junction kept 8 bases outside the gene matches. Germline V CDR1 and CDR2: SGHTA, FQGNSA. This CDR3 reads CASSPTSGRFSEQYF. DNA of the CDR3: TGTGCCAGCAGCCCGACTAGCGGGAGATTCTCCGAGCAGTACTTC.

The J gene is TRBJ1-5, the V gene TRBV6-5; 7 bases agree with TRBD1. J lost 7 bases, V lost 10 bases, and 10 bases had no gene match. The CDR3 loop spans 13 amino acids. Germline V gene lookup returns CDR1 MNHEY and CDR2 SVGAGI. CDR3 in amino acids: CATSATGQQPQHF. CDR3 in DNA: TGTGCCACCAGCGCGACAGGGCAACAGCCCCAGCATTTT.